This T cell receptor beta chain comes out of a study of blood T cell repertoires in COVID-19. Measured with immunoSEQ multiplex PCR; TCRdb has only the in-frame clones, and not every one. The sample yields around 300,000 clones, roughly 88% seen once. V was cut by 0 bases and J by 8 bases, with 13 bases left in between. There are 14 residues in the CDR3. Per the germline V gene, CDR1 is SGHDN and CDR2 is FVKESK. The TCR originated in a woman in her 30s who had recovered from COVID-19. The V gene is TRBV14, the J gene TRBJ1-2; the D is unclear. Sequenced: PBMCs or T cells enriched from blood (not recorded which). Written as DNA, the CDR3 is TGTGCCAGCAGCCAAGAGTGGTTGTTTGGCGGCTACACCTTC. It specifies CASSQEWLFGGYTF.